These T cell receptor beta chains were read from a single sample in a study of T cells in tumors after PD-1 blockade. Some clones are missing from TCRdb's copy, which holds only in-frame ones; the method was immunoSEQ multiplex PCR. The sample includes approximately 59,000 clones, about four fifths of them seen just once. The sample in question was PBMCs, obtained before anti-PD-1 treatment. Receptors originate from a human donor with basal cell carcinoma. The CDR3 runs from the conserved cysteine through the conserved F or W. The D gene is left open where the match is weak. Clone sizes are given selectively: once, few, many, or a class where the clone is expanded.

v_call: TRBV28
d_call: TRBD1
j_call: TRBJ1-5
clone_size: .
cdr3_aa: CASSSRDRGPSNQPQHF
cdr3_nt: TGTGCCAGCAGTTCTCGGGACAGGGGGCCGAGCAATCAGCCCCAGCATTTT

v_call: TRBV3-1/TRBV3-2
d_call: .
j_call: TRBJ2-3
clone_size: many
cdr3_aa: CASSWGYTDTQYF
cdr3_nt: TGTGCCAGCAGCTGGGGGTACACAGATACGCAGTATTTT

v_call: TRBV7-2
d_call: TRBD1
j_call: TRBJ1-2
clone_size: .
cdr3_aa: CASSSGQTNYGYTF
cdr3_nt: TGTGCCAGCAGCTCGGGACAGACTAACTATGGCTACACCTTC

v_call: TRBV7-9
d_call: TRBD1
j_call: TRBJ2-3
clone_size: .
cdr3_aa: CASSTTGGTDTQYF
cdr3_nt: TGTGCCAGCAGCACAACAGGGGGCACAGATACGCAGTATTTT

v_call: TRBV30
d_call: TRBD2
j_call: TRBJ2-1
clone_size: .
cdr3_aa: CAWSGLAPLQQFF
cdr3_nt: TGTGCCTGGAGTGGACTAGCCCCCCTACAACAGTTCTTC

v_call: TRBV30
d_call: .
j_call: TRBJ1-5
clone_size: .
cdr3_aa: CAWSEGNQPQHF
cdr3_nt: TGTGCCTGGAGCGAGGGTAATCAGCCCCAGCATTTT

v_call: TRBV2
d_call: TRBD2
j_call: TRBJ2-5
clone_size: few
cdr3_aa: CASSSPTSGGAFQETQYF
cdr3_nt: TGTGCCAGCAGTTCCCCCACTAGCGGGGGGGCCTTTCAAGAGACCCAGTACTTC

v_call: TRBV24-1
d_call: .
j_call: TRBJ2-3
clone_size: .
cdr3_aa: CATSDPGTPTDTQYF
cdr3_nt: TGTGCCACCAGTGACCCCGGGACACCCACAGATACGCAGTATTTT

v_call: TRBV3-1/TRBV3-2
d_call: .
j_call: TRBJ2-3
clone_size: .
cdr3_aa: CASSLQGGGTDTQYF
cdr3_nt: TGTGCCAGCAGCCTGCAAGGTGGCGGCACAGATACGCAGTATTTT

v_call: TRBV6-4
d_call: .
j_call: TRBJ1-6
clone_size: .
cdr3_aa: CASSEGDGGNSPLHF
cdr3_nt: TGTGCCAGCAGTGAAGGGGACGGGGGGAATTCACCCCTCCACTTT

v_call: TRBV29-1
d_call: .
j_call: TRBJ2-5
clone_size: .
cdr3_aa: CSVSPGQETQYF
cdr3_nt: TGCAGCGTCTCGCCGGGGCAGGAGACCCAGTACTTC

v_call: TRBV2
d_call: .
j_call: TRBJ1-6
clone_size: .
cdr3_aa: CASSEWGDNSPLHF
cdr3_nt: TGTGCCAGCAGTGAATGGGGGGATAATTCACCCCTCCACTTT

v_call: TRBV9
d_call: .
j_call: TRBJ2-5
clone_size: .
cdr3_aa: CASSVGVQETQYF
cdr3_nt: TGTGCCAGCAGCGTAGGTGTCCAAGAGACCCAGTACTTC

v_call: TRBV12-5
d_call: .
j_call: TRBJ1-1
clone_size: few
cdr3_aa: CASALNTEAFF
cdr3_nt: TGTGCTAGTGCCCTGAACACTGAAGCTTTCTTT

v_call: TRBV29-1
d_call: .
j_call: TRBJ1-2
clone_size: .
cdr3_aa: CSVVYYKGGVYGYTF
cdr3_nt: TGCAGCGTCGTATATTACAAGGGGGGAGTCTATGGCTACACCTTC

v_call: TRBV29-1
d_call: TRBD1
j_call: TRBJ2-1
clone_size: .
cdr3_aa: CSVAVDRQYNEQFF
cdr3_nt: TGCAGCGTTGCCGTGGACAGGCAGTACAATGAGCAGTTCTTC